The next 31 T cell receptor beta chains were all read from a single sample in a study of CD8+CD57+ T cells in acquired aplastic anemia. The study profiled TCR beta VDJ and CDR3 using genomic DNA as template. TCRdb independently ran MiXCR on the reads; one entry per CDR3 protein. Among about 210,000 distinct CDR3 sequences listed, over 60% were seen once. What was sequenced was sorted CD4+, CD8+, or CD8+CD57+ T cells (not recorded which) from PBMCs. Receptors were obtained from a human donor in good health.

This clonotype has ten or more counts. The V call is TRBV29-1, the J call TRBJ1-1; a weak D match, TRBD1 (6 bases). Trimming left V 8 bases short and J 4 bases short, with 23 bases between. The CDR3 covers 15 residues. Germline CDR1 SQVTM, CDR2 ANQGSEA. The CDR3 DNA reads as TGCAGCACGTTAGGGGGAATCGTAAGAGGCACTGAAGCTTTCTTT. Its translation: CSTLGGIVRGTEAFF.

This sequence joins TRBV6-1 and TRBJ2-2; D is unresolved. The germline V and J ends were trimmed by 1 base and 6 bases, with 9 bases remaining between them. The CDR3 has 14 amino acids. The germline V gene encodes CDR1 MNHNS and CDR2 SASEGT. The CDR3 spells CASSEGYGSGELFF. CDR3 DNA: TGTGCCAGCAGTGAAGGGTATGGTTCCGGGGAGCTGTTTTTT.

Ten or more counts support this clonotype. This chain uses TRBV4-1 with TRBJ2-7; 11 bases map to TRBD1. The trim removed 4 bases at V and 4 bases at J, leaving 6 bases unmatched. Germline lookup yields CDR1 MGHRA and CDR2 YSYEKL. The CDR3 extends over 15 amino acids. The CDR3 DNA is TGCGCCAGCAGCCTCACCGGACAGGGGGCTTACGAGCAGTACTTC. Its translation: CASSLTGQGAYEQYF.

Only one count was recorded for this clonotype. The chain recombines TRBV4-1 with TRBJ1-2; 7 bases are shared with TRBD1. The length of the CDR3 is 14 residues. Per germline, CDR1 MGHRA and CDR2 YSYEKL. V lost 6 bases to trimming and J lost 6 bases; unmatched junction nucleotides: 10. The CDR3 region has the DNA TGCGCCAGCAGTCATCGAGACAGGGAACATGGCTACACCTTC. Translating gives CASSHRDREHGYTF.

The gene calls are TRBV2 and TRBJ2-1; 9 positions agree with TRBD2. With 11 bases clipped from V and 5 bases from J, the junction kept 10 bases outside the gene matches. Looked up from germline, CDR1 is SNHLY and CDR2 is FYNNEI. This CDR3 has 14 amino acids. The CDR3 is CAPTASGENNEQFF. In DNA form, the CDR3 reads TGTGCCCCCACGGCTAGCGGGGAGAACAATGAGCAGTTCTTC.

V gene TRBV5-8 combines with J gene TRBJ2-1; tentatively, D is TRBD2 (6 bases). The germline V gene encodes CDR1 SGHTS and CDR2 YDEGEE. The CDR3 totals 15 residues. Trimming cost V 3 bases and J 4 bases, with 14 bases left between them. CDR3 loop: CASSSGTGGYNEQFF. CDR3 coding DNA: TGTGCCAGCAGCTCGGGGACTGGTGGATACAATGAGCAGTTCTTC. The full variable domain, with the rest looked up from reference TRBV5-8 and TRBJ2-1, is EAGVTQSPTHLIKTRGQQATLRCSPISGHTSVYWYQQALGLGLQFLLWYDEGEERNRGNFPPRFSGRQFPNYSSELNVNALELEDSALYLCASSSGTGGYNEQFFGPGTRLTVL.

This clonotype was seen at least ten times. The V and J genes are TRBV20-1 and TRBJ2-1, with 8 bases matching TRBD2. After removal of 5 bases from V and 3 bases from J, the junction contained 9 bases not matched to a gene. The CDR3 runs to 15 residues. The germline CDR1 and CDR2 sequences are DFQATT and SNEGSKA (reference sequence). In nucleotides, the CDR3 is TGCAGTGCTCGCGGGGGTAGCGGGAACTACAATGAGCAGTTCTTC. Its protein is CSARGGSGNYNEQFF.

This chain joins TRBV15 and TRBJ2-5, with 9 bases identical to TRBD1. The CDR3 is 16 residues long. The germline V gene encodes CDR1 LNHNV and CDR2 YYDKDF (reference sequence). V trimming: 0 bases; J trimming: 3 bases; junction bases outside the gene matches: 5. The CDR3 DNA is TGTGCCACCAGCAGAGATACGGGACAGGGAGAAGAGACCCAGTACTTC. Translated: CATSRDTGQGEETQYF.

The gene calls are TRBV20-1 and TRBJ2-2; TRBD1 agrees at 10 bases. The CDR3 contains 14 residues. Trimming removed 4 bases from V and 3 bases from J; junction bases left unmatched: 2. Germline V gene lookup returns CDR1 DFQATT and CDR2 SNEGSKA (reference sequence). The CDR3 is CSATGTGDTGELFF. The CDR3 DNA follows: TGCAGTGCTACTGGGACAGGGGACACCGGGGAGCTGTTTTTT.

The genes are TRBV29-1 and TRBJ2-7; TRBD2 aligns across 9 bases. Germline trimming cut 4 bases from V and 2 bases from J; bases unmatched to any gene: 3. Germline lookup yields CDR1 SQVTM and CDR2 ANQGSEA. The CDR3 is made up of 13 amino acids. Here the CDR3 DNA reads TGCAGCGTTGTGCCTAGCGGGACCTACGAGCAGTACTTC. Its protein product is CSVVPSGTYEQYF.

The sample holds a few counts of this clonotype. Since a much larger clone is just one base distant, this may be a read error. The chain recombines TRBV6-1 with TRBJ1-2; TRBD1 is a possible D gene (5 bases). The CDR3 is 11 amino acids. V dropped 10 bases and J dropped 8 bases, with 14 bases sitting between them. Per the germline V gene, CDR1 is MNHNS and CDR2 is SASEGT. The CDR3 DNA follows: TGTGCCACCTGGTGGCAGGGAGGCTACACCTTC. Translated: CATWWQGGYTF.

This clonotype occurred a few times. The gene calls are TRBV20-1 and TRBJ2-7, with 8 nucleotides matching TRBD1. V was pared by 1 base and J by 2 bases, with 7 bases of the junction left unmatched. CDR1 DFQATT and CDR2 SNEGSKA come from the germline V gene (reference sequence). CDR3 length: 15 amino acids. The DNA for the CDR3 is TGCAGTGCTAGAGCCGGGACAGGCCTTACCTACGAGCAGTACTTC. Translating it yields CSARAGTGLTYEQYF.

Only a few counts were recorded for this clonotype. V usage is TRBV18 and J usage is TRBJ2-1; tentatively, D is TRBD1 (5 bases). V lost 2 bases and J lost 5, with 13 bases in between. Germline V gene sequence: CDR1 KGHSH, CDR2 LQKENI. CDR3 length: 15 amino acids. The CDR3 is CASSPKDSLNNEQFF. The CDR3 bases are TGTGCCAGCTCACCAAAAGACAGTCTAAACAATGAGCAGTTCTTC.

With respect to this clonotype: One junction end does not reproduce the germline sequence, and a read error may be involved. V is TRBV5-1 and J is TRBJ2-7; the D is unclear. CDR3 length equals 13 residues. The V gene's germline CDR1 is SGHRS and CDR2 YFSETQ. For the CDR3, the DNA is TGCGCCAGCAGCTTGCCCGACATGGACGAGCAGGACTTC. This sequence encodes CASSLPDMDEQDF.

The V call is TRBV7-8, the J call TRBJ1-5; 11 positions agree with TRBD1. CDR1 SGHVS and CDR2 FQNEAQ come from the germline V gene. The CDR3 is 15 amino acids. Losses at the gene ends were 5 bases for V and 6 bases for J; bases not matched to a gene: 6. The CDR3 loop is CASSPGQGAVQPQHF. The CDR3 DNA reads TGTGCCAGCAGCCCAGGACAGGGGGCGGTTCAGCCCCAGCATTTT.

The chain uses TRBV20-1 and TRBJ1-2; 8 nucleotides line up with TRBD1. CDR1 is DFQATT and CDR2 is SNEGSKA in the germline V gene (reference sequence). V was pared by 6 bases and J by 5 bases, with 11 bases of the junction left unmatched. This CDR3 has 14 amino acids. The CDR3 reads CSALDREVVYGYTF. CDR3 coding DNA: TGCAGTGCCCTGGACAGGGAAGTTGTTTATGGCTACACCTTC.

This chain uses TRBV5-5 with TRBJ2-7, with a tentative D call TRBD1 (6 bases). V was clipped by 4 bases and J by 5 bases, with 13 bases between them. CDR1 and CDR2 from the germline V gene are SGHKS and YYEKEE (reference sequence). The CDR3 totals 13 residues. The CDR3 nucleotides read TGTGCCAGCAGCGGTCAGGGGCGGCACGAGCAGTACTTC. Encoded protein: CASSGQGRHEQYF.

This clonotype was seen only a few times. V is TRBV7-3 and J is TRBJ1-1; no clear D gene. This CDR3 is 14 amino acids long. Trimming pared 5 bases from V and 3 bases from J, leaving 13 bases between. Germline loops: CDR1 SGHTA, CDR2 FQGTGA. The CDR3 region has the DNA TGTGCCAGCAGCGCTACCGGGAGGGACACTGAAGCTTTCTTT. This codes for CASSATGRDTEAFF.

Remarks on this clonotype: This could be a read error, since a much larger clone is one nucleotide away. The V and J genes are TRBV7-8 and TRBJ2-7; D is uncertain. V was clipped by 2 bases and J by 6 bases, with 23 bases between them. Germline V gene lookup returns CDR1 SGHVS and CDR2 FQNEAQ. The CDR3 has 17 amino acids. Here the CDR3 reads CASSLYPTTNDFREQYF. Here the CDR3 DNA reads TGTGCCAGCAGCTTATATCCGACCACCAACGACTTCCGCGAGCAGTACTTC.

This clonotype was observed a single time. The germline gene is not matched at one end of the junction; a read error may be the cause. Written as DNA, the CDR3 is TGTGCCAGCAGTGAACTACAGGAGACTAAGTGCTCCTACGAGCAGTACTTC. Protein sequence: CASSELQETKCSYEQYF. The gene calls are TRBV10-2 and TRBJ2-7; D is tentatively TRBD1 or TRBD2 (5 bases each). Germline loops: CDR1 WSHSY, CDR2 SAAADI. This CDR3 contains 17 residues.

A remark on this clonotype: It may be a read error: a sequence one base away is much more abundant. The J gene is TRBJ2-5, the V gene TRBV12-3 or TRBV12-4; TRBD1 matches at 8 bases. The CDR3 extends over 14 amino acids. The CDR3 sequence: CASRRTGTGEAQYF. CDR3 DNA sequence: TGTGCCAGCCGCCGGACAGGGACGGGAGAGGCCCAGTACTTC.

In its sample, this clonotype was seen many times. The rearrangement uses TRBV6-5 and TRBJ1-5, with no clear D. CDR3 length: 15 residues. V was shortened by 10 bases and J by 2 bases, with 18 bases between the two germline ends. CDR1 and CDR2 (germline): MNHEY, SVGAGI. The CDR3 nucleotides read TGTGCCACTACCCCCATGGGGAACGGCAATCAGCCCCAGCATTTT. Its translation: CATTPMGNGNQPQHF.

As to this clonotype: Because it lacks the conserved phenylalanine or tryptophan at the end, this CDR3 is likely a read error. This sequence joins TRBV7-3 and TRBJ2-5; D possibly corresponds to TRBD1 (5 bases). The CDR3 extends over 13 amino acids. Trimming took 0 bases from V and 3 from J, leaving 5 bases between them. The germline V gene encodes CDR1 SGHTA and CDR2 FQGTGA. The CDR3 sequence is CASSLTREETQYL. CDR3 bases: TGTGCCAGCAGCTTAACCAGGGAAGAGACCCAGTACCTC.

This chain connects TRBV11-1 to TRBJ2-2, with D uncertain. CDR1 is SGHAT and CDR2 is FQDESV in the germline V gene (reference sequence). Trimming left V 2 bases short and J 0 bases short, with 4 bases between. This CDR3 has 14 amino acids. The CDR3 sequence: CASSLWTNTGELFF. DNA for the CDR3: TGTGCCAGCAGCTTATGGACGAACACCGGGGAGCTGTTTTTT.

Many counts were recorded for this clonotype. The chain carries TRBV5-6 and TRBJ2-7; D is undetermined. Germline CDR1 reads SGHDT; CDR2 reads YYEEEE. This CDR3 is 15 amino acids long. The germline V and J ends were trimmed by 0 bases and 0 bases, with 10 bases remaining between them. The CDR3 region has the DNA TGTGCCAGCAGCTTGGTAGACAAGGACTCCTACGAGCAGTACTTC. Amino acids: CASSLVDKDSYEQYF.

This rearrangement joins TRBV7-9 to TRBJ1-2; D is unclear. The V end was cut by 4 bases, the J end by 11 bases, with 17 bases between. This CDR3 has 13 residues. Germline CDR1 reads SEHNR; CDR2 reads FQNEAQ (reference sequence). The CDR3 nucleotides are TGTGCCAGCAGCTCTCCCGGACTAGCGGGTTACACCTTC. It specifies CASSSPGLAGYTF.

The chain couples TRBV6-1 to TRBJ1-2; TRBD1 agrees at 7 bases. The germline V gene has CDR1 MNHNS and CDR2 SASEGT. CDR3 length: 14 amino acids. V lost 3 bases to trimming and J lost 6 bases; unmatched junction nucleotides: 7. CDR3 DNA: TGTGCCAGCAGTGACCCGGGACAGTTCCATGGCTACACCTTC. This translates into CASSDPGQFHGYTF.

The J gene is TRBJ1-2, the V gene TRBV25-1; D may be TRBD1 (6 bases). Germline-derived CDR1 and CDR2 are MGHDK and SYGVNS. CDR3 length: 16 residues. With 8 bases removed from V and 7 bases from J, the gap between germline ends came to 26 bases. This CDR3 reads CASRNTRKGVSGGYTF. CDR3 coding DNA: TGTGCCAGCCGCAACACTCGGAAGGGGGTGAGTGGTGGCTACACCTTC.

The chain recombines TRBV15 with TRBJ1-5; D not certain. V lost 0 bases and J 3 bases, leaving 3 bases between the germline ends. There are 13 residues in the CDR3. From germline, CDR1 is LNHNV and CDR2 YYDKDF (reference sequence). Written as DNA, the CDR3 is TGTGCCACCAGCAGAGATCCCAATCAGCCCCAGCATTTT. Protein: CATSRDPNQPQHF.

V and J are TRBV5-5 and TRBJ2-1, with 11 bases identical to TRBD2. The CDR3 covers 16 residues. V shed 4 bases, J shed 0 bases, and the junction held 3 bases outside the gene matches. Per the germline V gene, CDR1 is SGHKS and CDR2 is YYEKEE (reference sequence). CDR3 sequence: CASSQGTSGSYNEQFF. The CDR3 DNA reads TGTGCCAGCAGCCAAGGGACTAGCGGCTCCTACAATGAGCAGTTCTTC. The whole variable domain, remainder taken from reference TRBV5-5 and TRBJ2-1, is DAGVTQSPTHLIKTRGQQVTLRCSPISGHKSVSWYQQVLGQGPQFIFQYYEKEERGRGNFPDRFSARQFPNYSSELNVNALLLGDSALYLCASSQGTSGSYNEQFFGPGTRLTVL.

The chain uses TRBV10-2 and TRBJ2-2; no clear D. V lost 4 bases and J 7 bases, leaving 7 bases between the germline ends. The CDR3 has 12 residues. Germline CDR1 WSHSY, CDR2 SAAADI. The CDR3 bases are TGCGCCAGCAGTGGGTCGGGCGGGGAGCTGTTTTTT. It codes for CASSGSGGELFF.